These 9 T cell receptor beta chains came from one sample sequenced in a study of OX40 agonist ivuxolimab in advanced cancers. TCRdb's copy holds only in-frame clones and misses some; the assay was immunoSEQ multiplex PCR. The repertoire holds 63,000 or so clones, with approximately 91% as singletons. Sample: CD4+ or CD8+ T cells sorted from blood, taken in a trial of the OX40 agonist ivuxolimab. The receptors stem from an adult with an advanced solid tumor such as melanoma, head and neck, liver or kidney cancer.

The V gene is TRBV4-2, the J gene TRBJ1-5, with D unresolved. With 0 bases removed from V and 4 bases from J, the gap between germline ends came to 16 bases. The CDR3 consists of 17 residues. The germline CDR1 and CDR2 sequences are LGHNA and YNFKEQ. CDR3 region: CASSQDTVTGGNQPQHF. The CDR3 DNA is TGTGCCAGCAGCCAAGATACGGTCACGGGAGGTAATCAGCCCCAGCATTTT.

Points on this clone: The same CDR3 can be traced to other DNA sequences in this sample. V is TRBV25-1 and J is TRBJ1-2; D is ambiguous. Trimming took off 2 bases at V and 8 bases at J, with 15 bases between the two ends. CDR3 length equals 14 residues. Germline V lookup: CDR1 MGHDK, CDR2 SYGVNS. CDR3 in amino acids: CASSEMGRSEGYTF. As DNA, the CDR3 is TGTGCCAGCAGTGAAATGGGAAGGAGTGAAGGCTACACCTTC.

V and J are TRBV28 and TRBJ1-2; TRBD1 agrees at 7 bases. CDR1 is MDHEN and CDR2 is SYDVKM in the germline V gene. The trim removed 6 bases at V and 5 bases at J, leaving 18 bases unmatched. The CDR3 has 17 residues. CDR3 amino acids: CASSWTGTAATTYGYTF. DNA for the CDR3: TGTGCCAGCAGCTGGACCGGGACAGCAGCAACAACTTATGGCTACACCTTC.

CDR3 in amino acids: CASSLTRHAVDPEAFF. Here the CDR3 DNA reads TGTGCCAGCAGCCTGACTAGACACGCAGTGGACCCTGAAGCTTTCTTT. This sequence joins TRBV28 and TRBJ1-1; no firm D call. V lost 6 bases, J lost 6 bases, and 23 bases lay in between. The CDR3 sequence is 16 residues long. Germline CDR1 is MDHEN and CDR2 is SYDVKM.

V is TRBV28 and J is TRBJ2-2; D not resolved. Trimming pared 5 bases from V and 0 bases from J, leaving 16 bases between. The CDR3 sequence is 17 residues long. CDR1 and CDR2 from the germline V gene are MDHEN and SYDVKM. The CDR3 loop is CASSVGWAYANTGELFF. The CDR3 DNA reads as TGTGCCAGCAGTGTTGGTTGGGCCTACGCGAACACCGGGGAGCTGTTTTTT. Looking up the rest from reference TRBV28 and TRBJ2-2 gives the full variable domain: DVKVTQSSRYLVKRTGEKVFLECVQDMDHENMFWYRQDPGLGLRLIYFSYDVKMKEKGDIPEGYSVSREKKERFSLILESASTNQTSMYLCASSVGWAYANTGELFFGEGSRLTVL.

This chain joins TRBV5-6 and TRBJ1-5; no definite D call. The V end was cut by 0 bases, the J end by 0 bases, with 10 bases between. The germline V gene has CDR1 SGHDT and CDR2 YYEEEE. There are 16 residues in the CDR3. CDR3 region: CASSLAAGYSNQPQHF. In nucleotides, the CDR3 is TGTGCCAGCAGCTTGGCTGCAGGATATAGCAATCAGCCCCAGCATTTT.

The chain uses TRBV9 and TRBJ2-2; 9 positions match TRBD2. Germline V gene lookup returns CDR1 SGDLS and CDR2 YYNGEE. There are 17 residues in the CDR3. J gave up 1 base and V 1 base, and 5 bases lay outside the gene matches. CDR3: CASSVPVAGENTGELFF. The CDR3 DNA reads TGTGCCAGCAGCGTACCCGTAGCGGGAGAGAACACCGGGGAGCTGTTTTTT.

CDR3 sequence reads: CASSLWGGNTEAFF. CDR3 in DNA: TGCGCCAGCAGTCTTTGGGGGGGGAACACTGAAGCTTTCTTT. This chain connects TRBV4-1 to TRBJ1-1, with D possibly being TRBD1 (5 bases). The CDR3 is 14 amino acids. The germline V gene encodes CDR1 MGHRA and CDR2 YSYEKL. Trimming took off 6 bases at V and 1 base at J, with 12 bases between the two ends.

This chain links TRBV4-2 with TRBJ2-5; 7 positions match TRBD2. Germline assignment: CDR1 LGHNA and CDR2 YNFKEQ. The CDR3 totals 15 residues. Trimming at V came to 0 bases and at J to 5 bases, leaving 6 bases not matched to a gene. DNA of the CDR3: TGTGCCAGCAGCCAAGAGGGGGACTACACGGAGACCCAGTACTTC. Translated, it gives CASSQEGDYTETQYF.